Given below is one T cell receptor beta chain in context. As yet, its antigen is unknown. The V end lost 6 bases, the J end lost 9 bases, and 13 bases lay between the germline ends. Per the germline V gene, CDR1 is MNHEY and CDR2 is SVGAGI. The CDR3 runs 12 residues. The immunoSEQ assay was version 4, run in survey mode. Clones were sequenced by immunoSEQ multiplex PCR, and TCRdb holds only the in-frame ones, with some missing. This sample yields about 17,000 clones, of which roughly 61% are seen a single time; roughly 8% belongs to the top ten. Lysates of CMV-infected fibroblasts at 10 ug/mL stimulated these cells. Responding CD4+ T cells were sorted by upregulation of both CD40 ligand and CD69. Inclusion required CMV-positive serology and CD4+ counts above 400 cells/uL. This entry comes from a study of persistence of HIV-infected CD4 T cells. Study observations and caveats: CMV- and Gag-responding cells had lower TCRbeta richness than CD3/CD28-responding cells.

V usage is TRBV6-5 and J usage is TRBJ2-3; a weak D match, TRBD2 (6 bases). The sequencing used CD4+ T cells sorted from PBMCs after roughly 19-hour stimulation, collected from a patient who received antiretroviral therapy. The TCR originated in an adult woman with HIV who was CMV-seropositive. The DNA of the CDR3 is TGTGCCAGCAGCCTCGGGGCGGGGACGCAGTATTTT. It encodes CASSLGAGTQYF.